This T cell receptor beta chain came from a study of blood T cell repertoires in COVID-19. Clones were read by immunoSEQ multiplex PCR, and TCRdb kept only the in-frame ones, dropping some. The table lists 250,000 to 300,000 clones, about nine tenths of them singletons. Trimming removed 5 bases at V and 7 bases at J, with 11 bases between. CDR3 length: 13 residues. The V gene is TRBV12-3 or TRBV12-4, the J gene TRBJ1-4; no clear D. The specimen was peripheral blood. The sequence was collected from a man between 45 and 60 years old with acute or convalescent COVID-19. In nucleotides, the CDR3 is TGTGCCAGCAGTCCCCAACAGATTGAAAAACTGTTTTTT. This sequence encodes CASSPQQIEKLFF.